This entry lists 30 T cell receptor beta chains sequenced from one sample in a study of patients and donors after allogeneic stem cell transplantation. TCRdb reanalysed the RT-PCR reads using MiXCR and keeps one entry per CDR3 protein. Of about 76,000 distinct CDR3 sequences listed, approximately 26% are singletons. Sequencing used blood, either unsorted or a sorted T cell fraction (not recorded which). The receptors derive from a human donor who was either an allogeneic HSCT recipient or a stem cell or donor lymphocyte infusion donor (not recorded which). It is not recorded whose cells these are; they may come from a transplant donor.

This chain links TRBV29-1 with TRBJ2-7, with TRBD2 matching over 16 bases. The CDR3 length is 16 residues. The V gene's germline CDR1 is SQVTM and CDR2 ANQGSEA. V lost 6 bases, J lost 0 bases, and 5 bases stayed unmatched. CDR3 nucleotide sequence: TGCAGCGTAACCGGGACTAGCGGGAGGGCCTCCTACGAGCAGTACTTC. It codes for CSVTGTSGRASYEQYF.

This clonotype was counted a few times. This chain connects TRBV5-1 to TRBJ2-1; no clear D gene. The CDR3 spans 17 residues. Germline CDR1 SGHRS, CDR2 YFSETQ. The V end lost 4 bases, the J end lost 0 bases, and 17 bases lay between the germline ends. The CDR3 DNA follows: TGCGCCAGCAGCCGCCTCACTATCCCCAGCTCCTACAATGAGCAGTTCTTC. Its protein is CASSRLTIPSSYNEQFF.

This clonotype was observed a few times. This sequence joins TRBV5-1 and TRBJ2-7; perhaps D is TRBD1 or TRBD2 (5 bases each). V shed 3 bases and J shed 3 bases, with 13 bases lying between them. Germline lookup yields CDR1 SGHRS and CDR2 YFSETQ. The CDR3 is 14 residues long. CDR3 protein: CASSWVGTRYEQYF. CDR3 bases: TGCGCCAGCAGCTGGGTTGGGACCCGCTACGAGCAGTACTTC. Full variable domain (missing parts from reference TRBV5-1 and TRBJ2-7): KAGVTQTPRYLIKTRGQQVTLSCSPISGHRSVSWYQQTPGQGLQFLFEYFSETQRNKGNFPGRFSGRQFSNSRSEMNVSTLELGDSALYLCASSWVGTRYEQYFGPGTRLTVT.

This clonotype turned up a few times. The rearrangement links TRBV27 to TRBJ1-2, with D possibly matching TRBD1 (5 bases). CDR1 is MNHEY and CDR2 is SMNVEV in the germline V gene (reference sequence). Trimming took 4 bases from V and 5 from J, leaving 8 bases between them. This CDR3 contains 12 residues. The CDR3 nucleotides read TGTGCCAGCAGTTCGGGGCTGTATGGCTACACCTTC. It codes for CASSSGLYGYTF.

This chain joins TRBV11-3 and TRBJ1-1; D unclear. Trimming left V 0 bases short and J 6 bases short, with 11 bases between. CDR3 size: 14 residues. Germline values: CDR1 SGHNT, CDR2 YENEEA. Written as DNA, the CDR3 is TGTGCCAGCAGCTTAGAGGGAATAGGCCCTGAAGCTTTCTTT. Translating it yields CASSLEGIGPEAFF. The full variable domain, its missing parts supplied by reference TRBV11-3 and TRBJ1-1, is EAGVVQSPRYKIIEKKQPVAFWCNPISGHNTLYWYLQNLGQGPELLIRYENEEAVDDSQLPKDRFSAERLKGVDSTLKIQPAELGDSAVYLCASSLEGIGPEAFFGQGTRLTVV.

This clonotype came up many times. CDR3 DNA: TGTGCCAGCAGTTACGACAGGTGGGACATTCAGTACTTC. It translates to CASSYDRWDIQYF. V is TRBV12-3 or TRBV12-4 and J is TRBJ2-4; D might be TRBD1 (6 bases). This CDR3 is 13 amino acids long. The V gene lost 4 bases and the J gene lost 8 bases, with 12 bases spanning the gap.

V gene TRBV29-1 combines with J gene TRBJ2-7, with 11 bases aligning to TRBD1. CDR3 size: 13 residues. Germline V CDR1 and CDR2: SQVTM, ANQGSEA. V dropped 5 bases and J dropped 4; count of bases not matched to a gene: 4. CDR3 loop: CSVSDRGLYEQYF. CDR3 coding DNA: TGCAGCGTTTCGGACAGGGGGCTGTACGAGCAGTACTTC.

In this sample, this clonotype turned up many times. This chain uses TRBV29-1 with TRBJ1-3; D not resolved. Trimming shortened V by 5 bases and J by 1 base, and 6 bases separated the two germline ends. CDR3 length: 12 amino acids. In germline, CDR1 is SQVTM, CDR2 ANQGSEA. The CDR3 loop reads CSVSVSGNTIYF. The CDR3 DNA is TGCAGCGTTTCAGTTTCTGGAAACACCATATATTTT.

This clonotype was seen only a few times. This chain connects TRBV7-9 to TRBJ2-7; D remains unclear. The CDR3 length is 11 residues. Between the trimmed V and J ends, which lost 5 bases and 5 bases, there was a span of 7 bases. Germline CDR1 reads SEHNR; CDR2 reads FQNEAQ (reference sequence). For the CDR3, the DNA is TGTGCCAGCAGCCCCCCGGACGAGCAGTACTTC. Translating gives CASSPPDEQYF. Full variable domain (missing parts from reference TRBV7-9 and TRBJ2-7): DTGVSQNPRHKITKRGQNVTFRCDPISEHNRLYWYRQTLGQGPEFLTYFQNEAQLEKSRLLSDRFSAERPKGSFSTLEIQRTEQGDSAMYLCASSPPDEQYFGPGTRLTVT.

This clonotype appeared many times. CDR3 nucleotide sequence: TGTGCCAGCACCCCCCCCGGGTTGGAAACGCAGTATTTT. This encodes CASTPPGLETQYF. The chain carries TRBV12-3 or TRBV12-4 and TRBJ2-3; D is uncertain. Between the trimmed V and J ends, which lost 7 bases and 9 bases, there was a span of 17 bases. This CDR3 spans 13 amino acids.

The CDR3 DNA reads as TGCAGTGCTAGGGACCAAGTAGCCAAAAACATTCAGTACTTC. This translates into CSARDQVAKNIQYF. The chain combines TRBV20-1 with TRBJ2-4, with no clear D. The CDR3 extends over 14 amino acids. Trimming shortened V by 3 bases and J by 0 bases, and 9 bases separated the two germline ends. Germline loops: CDR1 DFQATT, CDR2 SNEGSKA (reference sequence).

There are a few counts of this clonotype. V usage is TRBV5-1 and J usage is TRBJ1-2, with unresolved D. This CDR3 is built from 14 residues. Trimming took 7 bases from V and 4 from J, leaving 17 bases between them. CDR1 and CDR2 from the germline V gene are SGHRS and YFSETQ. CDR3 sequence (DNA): TGCGCCAGCTCCCCCCAGATCCAATCCTATGGCTACACCTTC. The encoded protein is CASSPQIQSYGYTF.

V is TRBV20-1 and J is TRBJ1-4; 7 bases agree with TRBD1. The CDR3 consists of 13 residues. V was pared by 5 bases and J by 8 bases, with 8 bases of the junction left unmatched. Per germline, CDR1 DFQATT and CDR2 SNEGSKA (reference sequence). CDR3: CSAPRQGGEKLFF. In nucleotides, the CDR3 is TGCAGTGCTCCTCGACAGGGAGGGGAAAAACTGTTTTTT.

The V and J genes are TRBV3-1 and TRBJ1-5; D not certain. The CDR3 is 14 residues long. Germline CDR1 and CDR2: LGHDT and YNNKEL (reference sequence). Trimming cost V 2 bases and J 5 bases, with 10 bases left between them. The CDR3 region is CASSQWAGDQPQHF. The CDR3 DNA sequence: TGTGCCAGCAGCCAATGGGCAGGTGATCAGCCCCAGCATTTT.

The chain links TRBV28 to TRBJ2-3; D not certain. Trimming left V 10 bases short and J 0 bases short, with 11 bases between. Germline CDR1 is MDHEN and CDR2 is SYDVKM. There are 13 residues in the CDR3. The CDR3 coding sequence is TGTGCCACAGACACTTCAAGCACAGATACGCAGTATTTT. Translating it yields CATDTSSTDTQYF. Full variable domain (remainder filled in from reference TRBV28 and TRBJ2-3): DVKVTQSSRYLVKRTGEKVFLECVQDMDHENMFWYRQDPGLGLRLIYFSYDVKMKEKGDIPEGYSVSREKKERFSLILESASTNQTSMYLCATDTSSTDTQYFGPGTRLTVL.

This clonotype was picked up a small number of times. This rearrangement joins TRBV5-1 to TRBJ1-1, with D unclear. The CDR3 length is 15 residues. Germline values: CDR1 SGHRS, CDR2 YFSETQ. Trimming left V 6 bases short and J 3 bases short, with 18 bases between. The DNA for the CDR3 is TGCGCCAGCACGCCCCGAATGAGGGAGGACACTGAAGCTTTCTTT. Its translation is CASTPRMREDTEAFF. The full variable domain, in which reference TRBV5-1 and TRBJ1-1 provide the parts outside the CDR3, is KAGVTQTPRYLIKTRGQQVTLSCSPISGHRSVSWYQQTPGQGLQFLFEYFSETQRNKGNFPGRFSGRQFSNSRSEMNVSTLELGDSALYLCASTPRMREDTEAFFGQGTRLTVV.

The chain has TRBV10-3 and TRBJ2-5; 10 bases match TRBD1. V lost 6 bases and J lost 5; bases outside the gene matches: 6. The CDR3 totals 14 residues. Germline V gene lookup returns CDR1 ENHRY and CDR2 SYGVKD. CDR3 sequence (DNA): TGTGCCATCAGACCGGGACAGGGGTTCGAGACCCAGTACTTC. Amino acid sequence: CAIRPGQGFETQYF.

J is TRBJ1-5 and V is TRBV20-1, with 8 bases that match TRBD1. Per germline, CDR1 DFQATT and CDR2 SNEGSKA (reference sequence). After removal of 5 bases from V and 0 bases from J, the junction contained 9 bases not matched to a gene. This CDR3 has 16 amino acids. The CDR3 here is CSASRDRWYSNQPQHF. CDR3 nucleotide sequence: TGCAGTGCTTCCCGGGACAGGTGGTATAGCAATCAGCCCCAGCATTTT.

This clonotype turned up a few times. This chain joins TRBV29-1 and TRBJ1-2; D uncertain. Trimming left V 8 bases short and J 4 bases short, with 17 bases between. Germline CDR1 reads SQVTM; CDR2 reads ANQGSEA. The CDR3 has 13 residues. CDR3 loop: CSTTWPTAYGYTF. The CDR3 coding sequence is TGCAGCACAACATGGCCCACAGCCTATGGCTACACCTTC.

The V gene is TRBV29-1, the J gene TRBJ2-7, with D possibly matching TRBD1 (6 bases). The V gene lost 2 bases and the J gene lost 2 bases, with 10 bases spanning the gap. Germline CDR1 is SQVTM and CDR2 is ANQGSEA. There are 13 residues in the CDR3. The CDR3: CSVENDRTYEQYF. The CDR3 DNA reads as TGCAGCGTTGAAAACGACAGGACCTACGAGCAGTACTTC.

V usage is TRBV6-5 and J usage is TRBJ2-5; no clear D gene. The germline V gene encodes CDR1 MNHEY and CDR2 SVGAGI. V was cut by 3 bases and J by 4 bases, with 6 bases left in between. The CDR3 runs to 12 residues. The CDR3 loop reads CASSYGGETQYF. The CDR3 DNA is TGTGCCAGCAGTTATGGCGGAGAGACCCAGTACTTC.

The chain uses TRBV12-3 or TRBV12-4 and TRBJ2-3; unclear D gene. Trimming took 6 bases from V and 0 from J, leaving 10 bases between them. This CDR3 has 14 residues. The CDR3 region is CASREDGSTDTQYF. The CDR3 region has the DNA TGTGCCAGCAGAGAGGACGGTAGCACAGATACGCAGTATTTT.

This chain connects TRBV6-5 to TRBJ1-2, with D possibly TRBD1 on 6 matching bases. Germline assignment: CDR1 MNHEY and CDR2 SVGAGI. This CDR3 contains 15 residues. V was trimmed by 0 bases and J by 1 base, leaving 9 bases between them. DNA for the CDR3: TGTGCCAGCAGTTACTCGGTACAGGGTAACTATGGCTACACCTTC. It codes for CASSYSVQGNYGYTF.

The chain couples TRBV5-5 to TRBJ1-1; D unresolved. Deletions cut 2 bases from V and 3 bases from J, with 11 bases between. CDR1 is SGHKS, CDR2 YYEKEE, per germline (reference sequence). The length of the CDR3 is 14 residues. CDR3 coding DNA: TGTGCCAGCAGCTTTCGAGGGCTTGACACTGAAGCTTTCTTT. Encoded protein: CASSFRGLDTEAFF.

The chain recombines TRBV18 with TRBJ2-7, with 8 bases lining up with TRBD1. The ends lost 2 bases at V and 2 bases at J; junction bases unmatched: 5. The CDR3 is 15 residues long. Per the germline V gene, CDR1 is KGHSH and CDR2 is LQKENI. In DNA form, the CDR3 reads TGTGCCAGCTCACCAATAGGACAGGGCGCCTACGAGCAGTACTTC. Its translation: CASSPIGQGAYEQYF.

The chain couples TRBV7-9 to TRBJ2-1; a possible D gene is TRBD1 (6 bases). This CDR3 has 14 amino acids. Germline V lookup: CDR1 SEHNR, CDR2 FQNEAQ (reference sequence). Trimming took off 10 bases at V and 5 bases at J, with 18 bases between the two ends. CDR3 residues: CAIADMAGDNEQFF. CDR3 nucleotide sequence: TGTGCCATTGCTGATATGGCAGGGGACAATGAGCAGTTCTTC.

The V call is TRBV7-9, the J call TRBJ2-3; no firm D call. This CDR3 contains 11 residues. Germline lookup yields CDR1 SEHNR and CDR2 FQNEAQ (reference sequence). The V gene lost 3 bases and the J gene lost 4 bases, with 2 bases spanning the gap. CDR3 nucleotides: TGTGCCAGCAGCTTTCCAGATACGCAGTATTTT. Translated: CASSFPDTQYF.

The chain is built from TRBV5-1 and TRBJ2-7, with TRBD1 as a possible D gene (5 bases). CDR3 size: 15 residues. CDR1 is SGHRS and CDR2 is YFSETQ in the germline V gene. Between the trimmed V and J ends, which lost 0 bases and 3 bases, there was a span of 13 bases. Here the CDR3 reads CASSLVAGNHYEQYF. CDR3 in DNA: TGCGCCAGCAGCTTGGTGGCAGGGAATCACTACGAGCAGTACTTC.

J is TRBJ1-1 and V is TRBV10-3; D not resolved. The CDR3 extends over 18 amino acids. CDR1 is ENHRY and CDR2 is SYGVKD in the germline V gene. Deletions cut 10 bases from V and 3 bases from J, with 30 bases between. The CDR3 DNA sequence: TGTGCCAACTGTAAAACGACAATGGCCCGTGAAGTGGACACTGAAGCTTTCTTT. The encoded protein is CANCKTTMAREVDTEAFF.

CDR3 sequence: CSARVAAGGLADTQYF. The CDR3 DNA reads as TGCAGTGCTAGAGTAGCAGCGGGGGGGCTTGCAGATACGCAGTATTTT. J is TRBJ2-3 and V is TRBV20-1, with TRBD2 matching 10 bases. Germline trimming cut 1 base from V and 4 bases from J; bases unmatched to any gene: 8. CDR3 length: 16 residues. In germline, CDR1 is DFQATT, CDR2 SNEGSKA (reference sequence).